The entry below describes one T cell receptor (beta chain). As yet, its antigen is unknown. Both 60 Vbeta primers and 13 Jbeta primers went into the PCR. The table came from immunoSEQ multiplex PCR; TCRdb's copy has only in-frame clones and leaves some out. The sample shows roughly 150,000 clones, 9.4% of them seen only once. This sample stems from a study of cytomegalovirus exposure and HLA in healthy donors. About the study: An analysis done earlier identified 100 million to 140 million unique TCR beta sequences from about 179 million T cells. Overall study results and limits: It was reported that the classifier diagnosed cytomegalovirus status with high specificity and sensitivity in both the original and validation cohorts.

The junction had 0 bases not matched to a gene; V was cut back by 3 bases and J by 2 bases. The CDR3 contains 14 residues. Germline values: CDR1 SGHRS, CDR2 YFSETQ. The rearrangement joins TRBV5-1 to TRBJ1-2; 11 bases line up with TRBD1. Sequences were obtained from PBMCs. The sequence was obtained from a male donor in good health and CMV-seronegative. CDR3 coding DNA: TGCGCCAGCAGCTGGGACAGGGGGAACTATGGCTACACCTTC. Translating gives CASSWDRGNYGYTF.